The 21 T cell receptor beta chains below come from one sample, sequenced in a study of tumor-infiltrating lymphocytes in primary liver carcinoma. Researchers drew blood RNA from unsorted whole blood and extracted germline DNA as well. Making TCR beta cDNA involved approximately 0.5 ug total RNA and a constant-region primer. Researchers made the TCR beta libraries by running three nested multiplex PCR rounds with slightly modified ARM-PCR. The two initial PCR rounds, 9 to 11 cycles each, used TRBV1-TRBV30 forward and C-beta reverse primers. MiXCR was run by TCRdb on the multiplex PCR reads, yielding one entry per CDR3 protein. In the table there are approximately 310,000 distinct CDR3 sequences, roughly 60% of which are singletons. Sequenced material: peripheral blood. These TCRs come from a man aged 35 to 55 with primary liver carcinoma and hepatitis B virus infection.

Worth noting for this clonotype: Germline is not matched at one junction end, which may reflect a read error. The chain uses TRBV12-3 or TRBV12-4 and TRBJ2-6; maybe TRBD1 (5 bases). This CDR3 spans 16 amino acids. This CDR3 reads CATYGPGHIRANVLTF. The CDR3 DNA is TGTGCCACCTACGGGCCAGGACATATCAGGGCCAACGTTCTGACTTTC.

Comment on this clonotype: Since the CDR3 does not end with the conserved phenylalanine or tryptophan, this likely comes from a read error. The rearrangement joins TRBV19 to TRBJ2-7, with a weak D call TRBD2 (5 bases). In germline, CDR1 is LNHDA, CDR2 SQIVND (reference sequence). The V and J ends lost 5 bases and 6 bases respectively, with 11 bases between them. There are 12 residues in the CDR3. Written as DNA, the CDR3 is TGTGCCAGTAGTGATAGCGTTCGCGAGCAGTACTTA. This encodes CASSDSVREQYL.

As regards this clonotype: A much larger clone differs by one base, so this may be a read error. The chain combines TRBV6-5 with TRBJ2-3, with D unclear. Trimming took 2 bases from V and 5 from J, leaving 8 bases between them. The CDR3 contains 13 residues. Per germline, CDR1 MNHEY and CDR2 SVGAGI. As DNA, the CDR3 is TGTGCCAGCAGTTACAGACCTCGAGATACGCAGTATTTT. Translation gives CASSYRPRDTQYF.

Concerning this clonotype: Sequence at one end of the junction differs from germline and may be a read error. The chain links TRBV6-2 or TRBV6-3 to TRBJ2-1, with 7 positions matching TRBD1. CDR3 length equals 15 residues. The V gene's germline CDR1 is MNHEY and CDR2 SVGEGT. The CDR3 sequence is CVSRFDRVGDNEQFF. CDR3 DNA sequence: TGTGTCAGCAGATTCGACAGGGTAGGGGACAATGAGCAGTTCTTC.

As for this clonotype: One end of the junction does not line up with germline, which may come from a read error. The V and J genes are TRBV7-9 and TRBJ2-1; 9 nucleotides match TRBD2. Germline V lookup: CDR1 SEHNR, CDR2 FQNEAQ (reference sequence). The CDR3 has 16 residues. CDR3 in amino acids: CASSLSLAGSYNGQFF. The CDR3 nucleotides read TGTGCCAGCAGCTTATCTCTAGCGGGGTCCTACAATGGGCAGTTCTTC.

Of note for this clonotype: Since a much larger clone is just one base distant, this may be a read error. The gene calls are TRBV6-2 or TRBV6-3 and TRBJ2-1; D gene uncertain. This CDR3 spans 12 amino acids. CDR1 is MNHEY and CDR2 is SVGEGT in the germline V gene. Trimming pared 7 bases from V and 8 bases from J, leaving 12 bases between. In DNA, the CDR3 is TGTGCCAGCACCTACTCAAAGCATGAGCAGTTCTTC. The encoded protein is CASTYSKHEQFF.

This clonotype was detected many times. The chain combines TRBV7-9 with TRBJ2-2; D not certain. CDR1 is SEHNR, CDR2 FQNEAQ, per germline (reference sequence). There are 14 residues in the CDR3. V lost 3 bases and J lost 13, with 18 bases in between. The CDR3 DNA sequence: TGTGCCAGCAGCTTCGACAAATTACCTCTTTTGCTGTTTTTT. Translated: CASSFDKLPLLLFF.

The J gene is TRBJ2-1, the V gene TRBV6-5, with a possible D match to TRBD1 (6 bases). Trimming shortened V by 2 bases and J by 8 bases, and 16 bases separated the two germline ends. This CDR3 is 15 amino acids long. Germline CDR1 is MNHEY and CDR2 is SVGAGI. The CDR3 protein is CASSYAGQSNDEQFF. CDR3 DNA sequence: TGTGCCAGCAGTTACGCCGGACAGTCGAACGATGAGCAGTTCTTC.

J is TRBJ2-7 and V is TRBV28; 8 nucleotides line up with TRBD2. This CDR3 contains 15 residues. Germline loops: CDR1 MDHEN, CDR2 SYDVKM. The J segment lost 2 bases and the V segment lost 4 bases, leaving 7 bases of the junction unmatched. DNA of the CDR3: TGTGCCAGCAGTTCTGGACTAGCCATTCCCTACGAGCAGTACTTC. Residues: CASSSGLAIPYEQYF.

In the case of this clonotype: Likely a read error: the CDR3 ends without its conserved phenylalanine or tryptophan. The V and J genes are TRBV11-2 and TRBJ2-1, with TRBD2 as a possible D gene (5 bases). The CDR3 extends over 14 amino acids. Germline loops: CDR1 SGHAT, CDR2 FQNNGV. This chain's CDR3 is CAGSLSGFDNEQFL. CDR3 nucleotides: TGTGCCGGCAGCTTGTCGGGGTTCGACAATGAGCAGTTCCTC.

As for this clonotype: One end of the junction is discordant with germline, which a read error may explain. This chain joins TRBV29-1 and TRBJ2-1, with D perhaps TRBD1 or TRBD2 (5 bases each). This CDR3 has 14 amino acids. Germline V gene sequence: CDR1 SQVTM, CDR2 ANQGSEA. CDR3 nucleotides: TGCAGCGTTGGAGGGCCGGGACGGTACAATGAGCGGTTCTTC. Its translation is CSVGGPGRYNERFF.

This clonotype was observed a handful of times. This may come from a read error, since a much larger clone is one base off. The chain has TRBV4-2 and TRBJ1-5, with D perhaps matching TRBD1 (5 bases). The CDR3 contains 15 residues. V was shortened by 1 base and J by 6 bases, with 13 bases between the two germline ends. Germline V CDR1 and CDR2: LGHNA, YNFKEQ. CDR3 sequence (DNA): TGTGCCAGCAGCCAAGGCCTGGGTAGGGGTCAGCCCCAGCATTTT. Translating gives CASSQGLGRGQPQHF.

Of note for this clonotype: This clone may be a read error of a much larger clone one base away. The chain links TRBV6-1 to TRBJ2-1; a possible D gene is TRBD1 (5 bases). Per germline, CDR1 MNHNS and CDR2 SASEGT. Trimming shortened V by 11 bases and J by 5 bases, and 22 bases separated the two germline ends. This CDR3 region has 15 residues. CDR3 DNA sequence: TGTGCCGCTGAGAGGACACCGATCCGACACAATGAGCAGTTCTTC. Its protein product is CAAERTPIRHNEQFF.

This clonotype has ten or more counts. The CDR3 here is CSVEKDINEKLFF. The CDR3 coding sequence is TGCAGCGTTGAGAAGGACATTAATGAAAAACTGTTTTTT. The V call is TRBV29-1, the J call TRBJ1-4, with D perhaps TRBD1 (5 bases). V lost 3 bases, J lost 4 bases, and 9 bases lay in between. Per germline, CDR1 SQVTM and CDR2 ANQGSEA. The CDR3 runs to 13 residues.

Details on this clonotype: A much more abundant neighbour one base away suggests this may be a read error. The V call is TRBV6-1, the J call TRBJ2-4; 14 bases fit TRBD2. CDR1 is MNHNS and CDR2 is SASEGT in the germline V gene. The CDR3 extends over 19 amino acids. The CDR3, as DNA: TGTGCCACCAGTTCTCCTCGGACTAGCGGGAGGCCGTCCAGAAACATTCAGTACTTC. Translating gives CATSSPRTSGRPSRNIQYF.

This clonotype has just a few counts. The V call is TRBV5-1, the J call TRBJ2-1, with 12 bases fitting TRBD2. The CDR3 is 19 residues long. Germline lookup yields CDR1 SGHRS and CDR2 YFSETQ. Germline trimming cut 4 bases from V and 0 bases from J; bases unmatched to any gene: 11. CDR3 sequence: CASSRGALAGGPSYNEQFF. The CDR3 DNA is TGCGCCAGCAGCCGAGGGGCCCTAGCGGGAGGGCCCTCCTACAATGAGCAGTTCTTC.

A note on this clonotype: A much larger clone lies one base from this, so it may be a read error. This chain uses TRBV12-3 or TRBV12-4 with TRBJ1-1, with a tentative D call TRBD1 (6 bases). The CDR3 contains 13 residues. The CDR3 reads CASTLGGVAEAIF. CDR3 sequence (DNA): TGTGCCAGCACTTTAGGGGGAGTCGCTGAAGCTATCTTT.

As regards this clonotype: The germline gene is not matched at one end of the junction; a read error may be the cause. The chain recombines TRBV6-6 with TRBJ2-5; weak D call: TRBD2 (6 bases). Germline loops: CDR1 MNHNY, CDR2 SVGAGI (reference sequence). The CDR3 is 17 amino acids. The CDR3 spells CASSYSSLTGVREAQYF. CDR3 nucleotides: TGTGCCAGCAGTTACTCGTCGCTAACGGGGGTTCGAGAGGCCCAGTACTTC.

This clonotype showed up just a few times. This chain connects TRBV5-4 to TRBJ2-3; 9 bases fit TRBD2. After removal of 5 bases from V and 1 base from J, the junction contained 5 bases not matched to a gene. CDR1 and CDR2 (germline): SGHNT, YYREEE (reference sequence). CDR3 length: 15 residues. CDR3: CASSLSSGGTDTQYF. The CDR3 DNA follows: TGTGCCAGCAGTCTCTCTAGCGGGGGCACAGATACGCAGTATTTT.

In its sample, this clonotype was seen many times. V gene TRBV11-2 combines with J gene TRBJ2-3, with D possibly being TRBD2 (7 bases). The CDR3 covers 16 residues. In germline, CDR1 is SGHAT, CDR2 FQNNGV. Trimming removed 5 bases from V and 0 bases from J, with 15 bases in between. The CDR3 DNA sequence: TGTGCCAGCAGCCAGGGGCAGGGAGGGAGCACAGATACGCAGTATTTT. Its translation is CASSQGQGGSTDTQYF.

In regard to this clonotype: A read error is possible here, since a much larger clone lies one base away. This chain uses TRBV12-3 or TRBV12-4 with TRBJ2-1; D is ambiguous. This CDR3 has 14 residues. V lost 6 bases and J lost 1, with 10 bases in between. CDR3 in DNA: TGTGCCAGCAGATCCAGTTATTCCTACAATGAGCAGTTCTTC. Amino acid sequence: CASRSSYSYNEQFF.